This T cell receptor beta chain was sequenced during a study of shared clonotypes between healthy human individuals. Assay execution proceeded at the deep level. Only in-frame clones appear in the TCRdb table, and some are missing; sequencing was by immunoSEQ multiplex PCR. The data contain 470,000 or so clones, about 78% of them singletons. The table lists this clone with a count of one. V lost 6 bases and J 2 bases, leaving 13 bases between the germline ends. The CDR3 length is 14 residues. Germline V CDR1 and CDR2: LNHNV, YYDKDF (reference sequence). The source of this sequence is a woman aged 40 to 49 in good health. Some clones in this sample may be carry-over from other donors' samples. What was sequenced was PBMCs. The chain recombines TRBV15 with TRBJ2-5; the D is unclear. CDR3 sequence: CATSSRRGQETQYF. CDR3 bases: TGTGCCACCAGTTCTCGACGTGGACAAGAGACCCAGTACTTC.